The clone carrying this T cell receptor (beta chain) came up once. The sample is drawn from a study of shared clonotypes between healthy human individuals. The table came from immunoSEQ multiplex PCR; TCRdb's copy has only in-frame clones and leaves some out. The table shows around 1 million clones, with 70% to 85% occurring only once. V dropped 0 bases and J dropped 5 bases, with 16 bases sitting between them. The CDR3 consists of 16 residues. From germline, CDR1 is MNHEY and CDR2 SVGAGI. The source is a man aged 18 to 29 in good health. The chain employs TRBV6-5 and TRBJ2-5; unclear D gene. Sequencing was performed on memory CD4+ T cells sorted from blood. Stated subset: CD45RA-negative fraction. Here the CDR3 DNA reads TGTGCCAGCAGTTACTCGCCAGGATTCCTACTGGAGACCCAGTACTTC. Its translation: CASSYSPGFLLETQYF.